The rows below give T cell receptor beta chains drawn from one sample of a study of T cell responses to AZD1222 COVID-19 vaccine. Using immunoSEQ multiplex PCR, the repertoire was profiled, and TCRdb retains in-frame clones only, with some absent. The sample yields some 97,000 clones, roughly 91% seen once. Sequenced material: peripheral blood, taken on day 0 of AZD1222 vaccination. Receptors were obtained from an adult in good health. The CDR3 runs from the conserved cysteine through the conserved F or W. A D gene is named only where the DNA matches it firmly. For some rows the clone size is stated as once, few or many, or as a class when expanded; others skip it.

clone size	V gene	J gene	CDR3 length	D gene	CDR3 DNA	CDR3 protein
NA	TRBV5-6	TRBJ2-7	15	TRBD1	TGTGCCAGCAGCTTGTATACAGGGGGCTCCTACGAGCAGTACTTC	CASSLYTGGSYEQYF
few	TRBV28	TRBJ1-5	14	NA	TGTGCCAGCAGTTACAACTTCGGGAATCAGCCCCAGCATTTT	CASSYNFGNQPQHF
NA	TRBV13	TRBJ2-5	14	NA	TGTGCCAGCAGCAGCTCTAGCGAGGGGGAGACCCAGTACTTC	CASSSSSEGETQYF
NA	TRBV3-1/TRBV3-2	TRBJ1-5	13	NA	TGTGCCAGCAGCCAAGATAGGGGACAGCCCCAGCATTTT	CASSQDRGQPQHF
NA	TRBV18	TRBJ2-2	15	TRBD1	TGTGCCAGCTCCGGACAGGGATCGAACACCGGGGAGCTGTTTTTT	CASSGQGSNTGELFF
NA	TRBV5-1	TRBJ2-7	14	NA	TGCGCCAGCAGCTTGGGGTGGGGTGTGAACGAGCAGTACTTC	CASSLGWGVNEQYF
NA	TRBV29-1	TRBJ2-3	12	NA	TGCAGCGTAGCCGGGCCCCCAGATACGCAGTATTTT	CSVAGPPDTQYF
NA	TRBV7-9	TRBJ2-7	14	NA	TGTGCCAGCAGCTTAGCGGCGACGGGATACGAGCAGTACTTC	CASSLAATGYEQYF
NA	TRBV6-5	TRBJ1-2	15	TRBD1	TGTGCCAGCAGCCTTAGGTTGGACAGGGAGGGTGGCTACACCTTC	CASSLRLDREGGYTF
NA	TRBV19	TRBJ1-5	15	NA	TGTGCCAGTAGTAAAACCTTTTCGGGAATGGAGCCCCAGCATTTT	CASSKTFSGMEPQHF
NA	TRBV5-4	TRBJ1-2	12	TRBD1	TGTGCCAGCAGCCCCGACAGGGTTGGCTACACCTTC	CASSPDRVGYTF
once	TRBV10-3	TRBJ2-7	14	TRBD2	TGTGCCATCAGTGAATCGACTAGCCCGTACGAGCAGTACTTC	CAISESTSPYEQYF
NA	TRBV6-5	TRBJ2-3	15	TRBD2	TGTGCCAGCAGTCCGGGGGGACCACGCACAGATACGCAGTATTTT	CASSPGGPRTDTQYF
NA	TRBV5-4	TRBJ2-7	13	NA	TGTGCCAGCAGCTTGGTTTACAGTTACGAGCAGTACTTC	CASSLVYSYEQYF
NA	TRBV6-2/TRBV6-3	TRBJ2-1	12	TRBD1	TGTGCCAGCAGTTGGACAGGGGGTGGGCAGTTCTTC	CASSWTGGGQFF
NA	TRBV10-3	TRBJ1-5	13	NA	TGTGCCACCGGCCCCCAGGGCGATCAGCCCCAGCATTTT	CATGPQGDQPQHF
NA	TRBV2	TRBJ1-2	14	TRBD1	TGTGCCAGCCTGGGACAGAGTTACAACTATGGCTACACCTTC	CASLGQSYNYGYTF
NA	TRBV6-2/TRBV6-3	TRBJ2-5	14	TRBD2	TGTGCCAGCAGTTTCAGGGACTACCAAAGAACCCAGTACTTC	CASSFRDYQRTQYF
NA	TRBV9	TRBJ1-1	14	TRBD1	TGTGCCAGCAGCGGCGGGACAGCGAACACTGAAGCTTTCTTT	CASSGGTANTEAFF
NA	TRBV6-5	TRBJ2-5	13	NA	TGTGCCAGCAGCCCAGGTTACCAAGAGACCCAGTACTTC	CASSPGYQETQYF
NA	TRBV6-5	TRBJ2-1	16	TRBD2	TGTGCCAGCAGTTACTCAGGACTAGCGGCCTACAATGAGCAGTTCTTC	CASSYSGLAAYNEQFF
NA	TRBV3-1/TRBV3-2	TRBJ1-5	13	NA	TGTGCCAGCAGCCAAGATTTGACCCAGCCCCAGCATTTT	CASSQDLTQPQHF
NA	TRBV6-1	TRBJ1-2	14	NA	TGTGCCAGCAGTGAATGGCACTCCTACTATGGCTACACCTTC	CASSEWHSYYGYTF
NA	TRBV7-2	TRBJ1-1	13	NA	TGTGCCAGCAGCTTAGTCGGGGCCAGCCCGGCTTTCTTT	CASSLVGASPAFF
once	TRBV3-1/TRBV3-2	TRBJ1-1	16	NA	TGTGCCAGCAGCCAACCTTTTAAATTGCCGAACACTGAAGCTTTCTTT	CASSQPFKLPNTEAFF
NA	TRBV19	TRBJ1-4	14	NA	TGTGCCAGTAGTAGGAGACAGCATAATGAAAAACTGTTTTTT	CASSRRQHNEKLFF
few	TRBV11-2	TRBJ2-2	18	TRBD1	TGTGCCAGCAGCTTAGGCACCGGGACAGGGGGCTCCACCGGGGAGCTGTTTTTT	CASSLGTGTGGSTGELFF
NA	TRBV28	TRBJ1-6	14	NA	TGTGCCAGCAGTTTAGTGCTGATCAATTCACCCCTCCACTTT	CASSLVLINSPLHF
once	TRBV10-3	TRBJ2-7	13	NA	TGTGCCATCAACAGGAATGTCGGCTACGAGCAGTACTTC	CAINRNVGYEQYF
NA	TRBV6-2/TRBV6-3	TRBJ1-2	13	NA	TGTGCCAGCAGTCAGGGGCAAGTTGGCGGCTACACCTTC	CASSQGQVGGYTF
NA	TRBV9	TRBJ1-2	13	NA	TGTGCCAGCAGCGTAGATGGGGCCTACGGCTACACCTTC	CASSVDGAYGYTF
NA	TRBV30	TRBJ2-5	14	NA	TGTGCCTGGGATCGGGACACCGGGGGCGAGACCCAGTACTTC	CAWDRDTGGETQYF
few	TRBV2	TRBJ2-7	14	TRBD2	TGTGCCAGCAGTGGACTAGCGGGAGCTTTTGAGCAGTACTTC	CASSGLAGAFEQYF
NA	TRBV6-5	TRBJ2-2	14	NA	TGTGCCAGCACCAGACGACGGGACACCGGGGAGCTGTTTTTT	CASTRRRDTGELFF
NA	TRBV7-8	TRBJ2-1	15	NA	TGTGCCAGCAGCTTGTTAGGTGGGAAGATAGGGGAGCAGTTCTTC	CASSLLGGKIGEQFF
NA	TRBV11-3	TRBJ2-1	15	TRBD2	TGTGCCAGCAGCGACTCAACAGCGGGGGGTTATGAGCAGTTCTTC	CASSDSTAGGYEQFF
NA	TRBV3-1/TRBV3-2	TRBJ1-1	13	NA	TGTGCCAGCAGCCAAGTCACATTCAGGGGAGCTTTCTTT	CASSQVTFRGAFF
NA	TRBV6-6	TRBJ2-3	14	TRBD1	TGTGCCAGCGCACAGGGGTGGAGCACAGATACGCAGTATTTT	CASAQGWSTDTQYF
NA	TRBV6-4	TRBJ1-1	14	NA	TGTGCCAGCAGTGACCAACCGGGGCACACTGAAGCTTTCTTT	CASSDQPGHTEAFF
NA	TRBV6-5	TRBJ2-1	14	NA	TGTGCCAGCAGTTACTCGCCAGGGAGCAATGAGCAGTTCTTC	CASSYSPGSNEQFF
NA	TRBV19	TRBJ2-2	15	TRBD2	TGTGCCAGTAGTCGGCGGGGGGCGGTTACCGGGGAGCTGTTTTTT	CASSRRGAVTGELFF
NA	TRBV30	TRBJ1-5	13	NA	TGTGCCTGGAGTTCCCGGGAGGATCAGCCCCAGCATTTT	CAWSSREDQPQHF
few	TRBV5-6	TRBJ2-3	15	NA	TGTGCCAGCAGCTTCTTCGGGATCTACACAGATACGCAGTATTTT	CASSFFGIYTDTQYF